This T cell receptor beta chain was found in a study of human T cells and chemical hapten exposure. Indicated time point: healthy volunteer bleed at 2 weeks. Unfractionated whole blood was the source from which total RNA was extracted. This CDR3 has 11 residues. V was clipped by 4 bases and J by 6 bases, with 5 bases between them. Germline CDR1 LGHDT, CDR2 YNNKEL (reference sequence). Study observations and caveats: TCRs above 1 in 1000 frequency stayed constant with DPC sensitization.

Turning to this clonotype: Antigen specificity is unknown.

Individual cDNA molecules each carried unique molecular identifiers attached by the library. Original processing methods: TCR counts had a median of 95,638 per sample and spanned roughly 23,224 to 750,000. In TCRdb, the RACE reads were re-called with MiXCR into one record per CDR3 protein. TCRdb, not the authors, supplied the V and J calls. The sample has about 45,000 distinct CDR3 sequences; 3.5% to 4.5% are singletons. The TCR sequence derives from a human donor in good health. Some clones in this sample may be carry-over from other donors' samples. The V and J genes are TRBV3-1 and TRBJ2-3; D uncertain. Sequencing used whole blood. CDR3 amino acids: CASSLSDTQYF. The CDR3 coding sequence is TGTGCCAGCAGCCTGAGCGATACGCAGTATTTT.